A selection of T cell receptor beta chains follows, all from one sample in a study of blood T cell repertoires in COVID-19. Here immunoSEQ multiplex PCR was the method, and the copy in TCRdb shows in-frame clones only, minus some. This table holds 200,000 to 250,000 clones, 65% to 90% found once. Sequencing was done on a sample of PBMCs or T cells enriched from blood (not recorded which). These receptors were obtained from a woman aged 40 to 50 with acute COVID-19. Each CDR3 is given with its conserved first and last residue. Fields, in order: J gene, clone size, D gene, V gene, CDR3 DNA, CDR3 protein. D genes are given only for firm matches. Clone size is given for some rows only: seen once, a few or many times, or a class if the clone is expanded.

>TRBJ1-1|medium-sized|NA|TRBV4-2
TGTGCCAGCAGCCAGTCGACAGGCGAAATGGCTTTCTTT
CASSQSTGEMAFF
>TRBJ2-1|NA|TRBD1|TRBV24-1
TGTGCCACCAGTGAACCGACGGGACAGGTTGACAATGAGCAGTTCTTC
CATSEPTGQVDNEQFF
>TRBJ2-7|NA|TRBD2|TRBV29-1
TGCAGCGCCCTGACTAGCGGTACCTACGAGCAGTACTTC
CSALTSGTYEQYF
>TRBJ1-1|NA|NA|TRBV20-1
TGCAGTGCTCTACACCCTCCGGAGACTTTCTTT
CSALHPPETFF
>TRBJ2-1|NA|TRBD2|TRBV28
TGTGCCAGCAGCCCCCCTAGCGGGAGAAATGAGCAGTTCTTC
CASSPPSGRNEQFF
>TRBJ1-6|few|TRBD1|TRBV30
TGTGCCTGGAGTGTCCTAGGGACAGGGGGCAATTCACCCCTCCACTTT
CAWSVLGTGGNSPLHF
>TRBJ1-1|NA|TRBD1|TRBV28
TGTGCCACGCAACAGGGGAGAAGTGTTGAAGCTTTCTTT
CATQQGRSVEAFF
>TRBJ1-5|NA|NA|TRBV7-8
TGTGCCAGCAGCCCGCGGTGGTTGGAGGATCAGCCCCAGCATTTT
CASSPRWLEDQPQHF
>TRBJ2-1|NA|TRBD2|TRBV30
TGTGCCTGGAGTGGGACTAGCGATACTAGTGAGCAGTTCTTC
CAWSGTSDTSEQFF
>TRBJ1-1|NA|NA|TRBV10-3
TGTGCCATCAGCAACCAGGGCCCTTACACTGAAGCTTTCTTT
CAISNQGPYTEAFF
>TRBJ2-7|NA|TRBD2|TRBV13
TGTGCCAGCAGCTCAAGCGGGAGATTGTCCTACGAGCAGTACTTC
CASSSSGRLSYEQYF
>TRBJ1-2|NA|NA|TRBV7-2
TGTGCCAGCAGCTCCCCCAGGGCGGTCTATGGCTACACCTTC
CASSSPRAVYGYTF
>TRBJ1-2|once|NA|TRBV24-1
TGTGAGGCTGGAGCTACTAACTATGGCTACACCTTC
CEAGATNYGYTF
>TRBJ1-3|NA|NA|TRBV28
TGTGCCAGCAGTACTACAGGGAACTCTGGAAACACCATATATTTT
CASSTTGNSGNTIYF
>TRBJ1-3|NA|NA|TRBV30
TGTGCCTGGAGCCAAGACAGTATCTCTGGAAACACCATATATTTT
CAWSQDSISGNTIYF
>TRBJ1-1|NA|NA|TRBV6-5
TGTGCCAGCAGTTACTTCAGGGCGCGGAACACTGAAGCTTTCTTT
CASSYFRARNTEAFF
>TRBJ2-1|once|TRBD2|TRBV5-1
TGCGCCAGCAGGGGGACTAGCGACAACAATGAGCAGTTCTTC
CASRGTSDNNEQFF
>TRBJ2-1|NA|NA|TRBV12-1
TGTGCCAGCAGCGGGCGGGACCCTTCCAATGAGCAGTTCTTC
CASSGRDPSNEQFF
>TRBJ2-3|NA|TRBD2|TRBV9
TGTGCCAGCAGCGTAGCTGCGGGAGGCCCCACAGATACGCAGTATTTT
CASSVAAGGPTDTQYF
>TRBJ2-7|NA|TRBD1|TRBV27
TGTGCCAGCAGTACCACCGGGACAGGGGTCATCAACGAGCAGTACTTC
CASSTTGTGVINEQYF
>TRBJ1-1|NA|TRBD1|TRBV28
TGTGCCAGCAATACAGGGGGCACTGAAGCTTTCTTT
CASNTGGTEAFF
>TRBJ1-1|NA|NA|TRBV5-1
TGCGCCAGCAGCTTGGCGGACACGAACACTGAAGCTTTCTTT
CASSLADTNTEAFF
>TRBJ2-3|NA|NA|TRBV6-5
TGTGCCAGCAGTTACCGCCCAGGGGATACGCAGTATTTT
CASSYRPGDTQYF
>TRBJ1-5|NA|NA|TRBV28
TGTGCCAGCAGTTTAGGCCATAGCAATCAGCCCCAGCATTTT
CASSLGHSNQPQHF
>TRBJ2-2|NA|NA|TRBV7-7
TGTGCCAGCAGCCCAGGGGTGGGCGGCCTCGGGGAGCTGTTTTTT
CASSPGVGGLGELFF
>TRBJ2-7|NA|TRBD1|TRBV2
TGTGCCAGCGGTCCGGACAGGGGTTACGAGCAGTACTTC
CASGPDRGYEQYF
>TRBJ1-5|few|NA|TRBV7-8
TGTGCCAGCAGCTTACGGCTCACTACCGATCAGCCCCAGCATTTT
CASSLRLTTDQPQHF
>TRBJ1-5|NA|TRBD1|TRBV19
TGTGCCAGTAATCCGACAGGGAAAGGCAATCAGCCCCAGCATTTT
CASNPTGKGNQPQHF
>TRBJ2-3|NA|NA|TRBV27
TGTGCCAGCAGTTTAGGGCGACTAGTAAGGGCAGATACGCAGTATTTT
CASSLGRLVRADTQYF
>TRBJ1-1|NA|NA|TRBV10-3
TGTGCCATCAGTGAGTCATTGGGAGAGAACACTGAAGCTTTCTTT
CAISESLGENTEAFF
>TRBJ2-6|once|NA|TRBV6-5
TGTGCCAGCAGTTCAATAGCCTCTGGGGCCAACGTCCTGACTTTC
CASSSIASGANVLTF
>TRBJ2-7|NA|TRBD2|TRBV6-2/TRBV6-3
TGTGCCAGCAGTTACTCGAGAACTAGCGGGGCATCCTACGAGCAGTACTTC
CASSYSRTSGASYEQYF
>TRBJ1-1|NA|NA|TRBV24-1
TGTGCCACCAGTGATCACCGGGAGGGGGCTGAAGCTTTCTTT
CATSDHREGAEAFF
>TRBJ2-1|NA|NA|TRBV27
TGTGCCAGCAGTTTAGGGCTAGCGCCAGCCGGCTCCTACAATGAGCAGTTCTTC
CASSLGLAPAGSYNEQFF
>TRBJ1-1|once|NA|TRBV28
TGTGCCAGCAGTTTTACGGTGAACAGGGAGAACACTGAAGCTTTCTTT
CASSFTVNRENTEAFF
>TRBJ1-4|NA|TRBD1|TRBV4-3
TGCGCCAGCAGCCAAGATCCCGAGACAGGGGAAAAACTGTTTTTT
CASSQDPETGEKLFF
>TRBJ2-1|NA|TRBD1|TRBV20-1
TGCAGTGCTAGAACTGGACAGGGCCAGTTCTTC
CSARTGQGQFF